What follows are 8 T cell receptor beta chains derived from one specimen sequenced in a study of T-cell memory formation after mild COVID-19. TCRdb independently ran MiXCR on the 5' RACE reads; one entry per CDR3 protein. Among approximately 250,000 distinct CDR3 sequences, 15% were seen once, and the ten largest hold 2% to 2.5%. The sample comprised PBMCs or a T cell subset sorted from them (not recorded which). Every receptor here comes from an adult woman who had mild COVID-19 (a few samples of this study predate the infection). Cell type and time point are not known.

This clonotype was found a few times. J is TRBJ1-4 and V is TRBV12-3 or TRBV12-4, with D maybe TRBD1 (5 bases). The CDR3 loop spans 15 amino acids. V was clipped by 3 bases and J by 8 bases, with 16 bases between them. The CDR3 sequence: CASSFQRGREEKLFF. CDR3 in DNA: TGTGCCAGCAGTTTTCAGAGGGGACGAGAAGAAAAACTGTTTTTT.

The CDR3 sequence: CSALIPSDEQYF. CDR3 coding DNA: TGCAGTGCCCTGATTCCCTCTGACGAGCAGTACTTC. The genes are TRBV20-1 and TRBJ2-7; D not certain. This CDR3 is built from 12 residues. CDR1 DFQATT and CDR2 SNEGSKA come from the germline V gene (reference sequence). V was pared by 6 bases and J by 5 bases, with 14 bases between.

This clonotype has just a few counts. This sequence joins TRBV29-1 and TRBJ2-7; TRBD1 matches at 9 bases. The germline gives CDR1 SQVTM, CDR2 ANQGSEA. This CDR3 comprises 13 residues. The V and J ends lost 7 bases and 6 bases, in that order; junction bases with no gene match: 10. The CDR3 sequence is CSAQKGQGSEQYF. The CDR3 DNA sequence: TGCAGCGCCCAGAAGGGACAGGGCTCCGAGCAGTACTTC.

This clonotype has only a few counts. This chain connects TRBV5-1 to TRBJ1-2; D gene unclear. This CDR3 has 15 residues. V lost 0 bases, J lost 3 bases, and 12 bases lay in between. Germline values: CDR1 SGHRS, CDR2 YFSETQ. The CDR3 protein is CASSLDGVVHYGYTF. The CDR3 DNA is TGCGCCAGCAGCTTGGACGGTGTGGTTCACTATGGCTACACCTTC.

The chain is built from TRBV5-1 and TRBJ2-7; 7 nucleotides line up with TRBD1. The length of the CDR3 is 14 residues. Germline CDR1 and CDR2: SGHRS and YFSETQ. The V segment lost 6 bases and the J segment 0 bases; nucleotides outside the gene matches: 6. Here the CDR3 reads CASTRGDSSYEQYF. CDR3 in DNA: TGCGCCAGCACCCGTGGGGACAGCTCCTACGAGCAGTACTTC. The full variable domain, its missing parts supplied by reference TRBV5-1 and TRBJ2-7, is KAGVTQTPRYLIKTRGQQVTLSCSPISGHRSVSWYQQTPGQGLQFLFEYFSETQRNKGNFPGRFSGRQFSNSRSEMNVSTLELGDSALYLCASTRGDSSYEQYFGPGTRLTVT.

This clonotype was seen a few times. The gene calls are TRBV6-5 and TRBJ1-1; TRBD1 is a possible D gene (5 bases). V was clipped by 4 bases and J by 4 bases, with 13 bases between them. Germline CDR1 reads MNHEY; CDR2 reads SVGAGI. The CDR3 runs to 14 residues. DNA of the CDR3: TGTGCCAGCAGTTCCCTCGGGGGGACCACTGAAGCTTTCTTT. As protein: CASSSLGGTTEAFF.

In DNA, the CDR3 is TGTGCCAGCAGTTACACCGGGCTGGCCTATCAGCCCCAGCATTTT. Encoded protein: CASSYTGLAYQPQHF. This rearrangement joins TRBV6-2 or TRBV6-3 to TRBJ1-5, with D hard to call. The CDR3 has 15 amino acids. Germline lookup yields CDR1 MNHEY and CDR2 SVGEGT. The V end was cut by 2 bases, the J end by 5 bases, with 13 bases between.

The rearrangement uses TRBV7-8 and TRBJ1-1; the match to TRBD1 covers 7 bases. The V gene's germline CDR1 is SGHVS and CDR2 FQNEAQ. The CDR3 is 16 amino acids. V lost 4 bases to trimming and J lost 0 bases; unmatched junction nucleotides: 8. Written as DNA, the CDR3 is TGTGCCAGCAGCTCGTTTCAGGGGGACATGAACACTGAAGCTTTCTTT. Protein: CASSSFQGDMNTEAFF.